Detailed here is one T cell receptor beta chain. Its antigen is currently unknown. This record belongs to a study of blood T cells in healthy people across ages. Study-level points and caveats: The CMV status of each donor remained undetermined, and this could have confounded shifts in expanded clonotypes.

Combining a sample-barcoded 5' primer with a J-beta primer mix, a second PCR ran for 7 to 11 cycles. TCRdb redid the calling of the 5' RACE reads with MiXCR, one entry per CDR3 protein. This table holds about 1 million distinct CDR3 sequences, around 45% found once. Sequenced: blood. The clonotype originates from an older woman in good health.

Here the CDR3 DNA reads TGTGCCAGCAGCCAAATGAGCTCTGGAAACACCATATATTTT. Protein sequence: CASSQMSSGNTIYF. The chain is built from TRBV3-1 and TRBJ1-3; no firm D call. CDR1 and CDR2 (germline): LGHDT, YNNKEL (reference sequence). This CDR3 has 14 amino acids. V was cut by 2 bases and J by 0 bases, with 5 bases left in between.